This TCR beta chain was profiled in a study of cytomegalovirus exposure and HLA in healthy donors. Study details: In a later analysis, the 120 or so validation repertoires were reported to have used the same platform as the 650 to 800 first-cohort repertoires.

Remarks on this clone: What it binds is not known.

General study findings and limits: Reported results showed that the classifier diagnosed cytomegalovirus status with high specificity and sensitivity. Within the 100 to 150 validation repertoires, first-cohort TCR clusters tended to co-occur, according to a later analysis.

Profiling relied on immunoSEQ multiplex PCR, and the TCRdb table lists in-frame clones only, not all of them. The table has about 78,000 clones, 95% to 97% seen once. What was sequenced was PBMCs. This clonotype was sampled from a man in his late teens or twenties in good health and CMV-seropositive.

CDR3 amino acids: CALPGPGGETQYF. CDR3 nucleotides: TGTGCCCTTCCCGGGCCCGGGGGAGAGACCCAGTACTTC. V usage is TRBV2 and J usage is TRBJ2-5; weak D call: TRBD2 (6 bases). The CDR3 sequence is 13 residues long. V lost 11 bases and J 4 bases, leaving 17 bases between the germline ends. Germline values: CDR1 SNHLY, CDR2 FYNNEI.